This entry is about one T cell receptor (beta chain). The source of the sample is a study of blood T cell repertoires in COVID-19. Original data processing: For nucleated cells, counts were estimated from reference gene primer amplification. Assay used: immunoSEQ multiplex PCR; TCRdb lists only in-frame clones, some missing. That table supplies the V and J calls and clone size; D and trimming were determined from the DNA. In the table there are fewer than 150,000 clones, 80% to 90% of which are singletons. V shed 0 bases, J shed 0 bases, and the junction held 1 base outside the gene matches. The V gene's germline CDR1 is SGHRS and CDR2 YFSETQ. The CDR3 is 17 residues long.

The receptor comes from a woman older than 75 with acute or convalescent COVID-19. This chain uses TRBV5-1 with TRBJ2-6; TRBD1 agrees at 9 bases. Sequencing input: peripheral blood. CDR3 in amino acids: CASSLGDRASGANVLTF. Here the CDR3 DNA reads TGCGCCAGCAGCTTGGGGGACAGGGCCTCTGGGGCCAACGTCCTGACTTTC.